The 9 T cell receptor beta chains below were found in one sample sequenced in a study of Tregs in tolerant kidney transplant recipients. Sequencing used immunoSEQ multiplex PCR; TCRdb keeps in-frame clones, though not all of them. This repertoire comprises tens of thousands of clones; its ten largest clones make up about 0.76%. This sample comprised CD4+ T cells from blood, obtained before the transplant. Receptor source: a human donor who received a combined kidney and bone marrow transplant.

Partial CDR3 DNA: TGTGCCAGCAGTGGCCATAGCGGAAGCTCCTACAATGAG. It encodes CASSGHSGSSYNE. The complete CDR3 protein is CASSGHSGSSYNEQFF. The chain joins TRBV6-1 to TRBJ2-1; D perhaps matches TRBD2 (6 bases). The sequenced fragment ends 3 residues before the CDR3 boundary, so the rest is inferred from the germline J gene. The germline V and J ends were trimmed by 4 bases and 0 bases, with 13 bases remaining between them. The CDR3 has 16 amino acids. The germline CDR1 and CDR2 sequences are MNHNS and SASEGT.

To note about this clone: The missing CDR3 end, 3 residues past where the read stops, is filled in from the germline J gene. V is TRBV7-6 and J is TRBJ2-5, with a weak D call TRBD2 (5 bases). This CDR3 has 13 amino acids. Germline V gene sequence: CDR1 SGHVS, CDR2 FNYEAQ. With 5 bases removed from V and 5 bases from J, the gap between germline ends came to 12 bases. CDR3 region: CASSPSRGETQYF. The sequenced CDR3 bases are TGTGCCAGCAGCCCCTCGCGAGGGGAGACC. Combining the CDR3 with reference TRBV7-6 and TRBJ2-5 gives the whole variable domain GAGVSQSPRYKVTKRGQDVALRCDPISGHVSLYWYRQALGQGPEFLTYFNYEAQQDKSGLPNDRFSAERPEGSISTLTIQRTEQRDSAMYRCASSPSRGETQYFGPGTRLLVL.

Regarding this clone: The read comes to an end 3 residues before the CDR3 does, leaving the germline J gene to fill in the end. V gene TRBV7-9 combines with J gene TRBJ2-7; no clear D gene. V gave up 3 bases and J gave up 4 bases, with 7 bases separating them. Germline lookup yields CDR1 SEHNR and CDR2 FQNEAQ (reference sequence). CDR3 length equals 12 residues. The DNA read from the CDR3 is TGTGCCAGCAGCTTGGCAAATTACGAG. Protein product: CASSLANYE. The CDR3 in its entirety is CASSLANYEQYF.

Points on this clone: The read stops 3 residues short of the end of the CDR3; the missing end is completed from the germline J gene. The V call is TRBV19, the J call TRBJ2-5, with TRBD2 matching 11 bases. The V gene's germline CDR1 is LNHDA and CDR2 SQIVND (reference sequence). J was trimmed by 3 bases and V by 6 bases; bases with no gene match: 6. CDR3 length: 15 residues. The CDR3 is CASREAGLAEETQYF. The CDR3 bases that were read are TGTGCCAGTAGAGAGGCGGGACTAGCGGAAGAGACC.

Comment on this clone: The CDR3 extends 3 residues past the end of the read, so its final part is completed from the germline J gene. The rearrangement uses TRBV18 and TRBJ2-3, with a weak D call TRBD2 (6 bases). Trimming stripped 1 base from V and 4 bases from J, with 9 bases between. Germline CDR1 reads KGHSH; CDR2 reads LQKENI. The CDR3 is 14 amino acids. The CDR3: CASSPLAVADTQYF. The covered CDR3 bases are TGTGCCAGCTCACCACTAGCGGTGGCAGATACG.

Of note for this clone: From the germline J gene comes the end of the CDR3, since the read stops 3 residues before it. The chain employs TRBV19 and TRBJ1-1, with 7 bases identical to TRBD1. The CDR3 covers 14 residues. Germline V gene sequence: CDR1 LNHDA, CDR2 SQIVND (reference sequence). The V gene end was trimmed by 4 bases and the J gene end by 3 bases; junction bases not matched to a gene: 5. CDR3 bases read: TGTGCCAGTAGTAGCAGGGGGTTTGACACTGAA. Its translation is CASSSRGFDTE. Given in full, the CDR3 is CASSSRGFDTEAFF.

In regard to this clone: The CDR3 extends 3 residues past the end of the read, so its final part is completed from the germline J gene. V usage is TRBV6-1 and J usage is TRBJ2-5; 14 bases agree with TRBD2. This CDR3 contains 19 residues. CDR1 is MNHNS, CDR2 SASEGT, per germline. Trimming cost V 1 base and J 1 base; bases outside gene matches: 8. Partial CDR3 DNA: TGTGCCAGCAGTGAAGGGTTGACTAGCGGGAGGGCCTTCCAAGAGACC. This gives the protein CASSEGLTSGRAFQET. The whole CDR3 sequence is CASSEGLTSGRAFQETQYF.

Concerning this clone: The read ends 3 residues shy of where the CDR3 ends; the end is completed using the germline J gene. The chain uses TRBV6-2 or TRBV6-3 and TRBJ1-5; TRBD1 matches at 7 bases. CDR3 size: 16 residues. Trimming removed 6 bases from V and 4 bases from J; junction bases left unmatched: 12. Germline assignment: CDR1 MNHEY and CDR2 SVGEGT. The sequenced CDR3 bases are TGTGCCAGCAGCCTTCAGGGGGTAGGGTCGAATCAGCCC. It translates to CASSLQGVGSNQP. The whole CDR3 protein is CASSLQGVGSNQPQHF.

About this clone itself: The DNA ends 3 residues before the CDR3 does, and the rest of the CDR3 is filled in from the germline J gene. The chain employs TRBV5-1 and TRBJ1-2; 7 bases match TRBD1. Losses at the gene ends were 2 bases for V and 7 bases for J; bases not matched to a gene: 11. The germline V gene has CDR1 SGHRS and CDR2 YFSETQ. This CDR3 has 15 amino acids. CDR3 region: CASSLPGQGVIGYTF. The CDR3 DNA, read in part, is TGCGCCAGCAGCTTACCGGGTCAGGGGGTTATTGGC.